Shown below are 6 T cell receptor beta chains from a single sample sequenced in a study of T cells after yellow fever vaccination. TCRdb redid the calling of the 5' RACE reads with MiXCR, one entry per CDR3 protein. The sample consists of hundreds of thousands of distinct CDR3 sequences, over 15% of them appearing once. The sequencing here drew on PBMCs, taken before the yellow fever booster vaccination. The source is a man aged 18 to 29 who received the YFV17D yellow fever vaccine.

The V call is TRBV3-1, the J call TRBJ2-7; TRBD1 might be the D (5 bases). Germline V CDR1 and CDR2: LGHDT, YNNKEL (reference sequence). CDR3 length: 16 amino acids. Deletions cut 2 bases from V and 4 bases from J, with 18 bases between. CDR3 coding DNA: TGTGCCAGCAGCCAAAATTTCAGGCAGGGTGGATACGAGCAGTACTTC. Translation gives CASSQNFRQGGYEQYF.

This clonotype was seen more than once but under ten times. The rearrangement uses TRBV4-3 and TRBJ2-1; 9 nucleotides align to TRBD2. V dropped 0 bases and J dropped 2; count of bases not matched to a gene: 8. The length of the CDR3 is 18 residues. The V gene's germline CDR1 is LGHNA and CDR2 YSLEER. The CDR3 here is CASSQDSPLAGPYNEQFF. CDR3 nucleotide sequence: TGCGCCAGCAGCCAAGATAGTCCCCTAGCGGGGCCCTACAATGAGCAGTTCTTC.

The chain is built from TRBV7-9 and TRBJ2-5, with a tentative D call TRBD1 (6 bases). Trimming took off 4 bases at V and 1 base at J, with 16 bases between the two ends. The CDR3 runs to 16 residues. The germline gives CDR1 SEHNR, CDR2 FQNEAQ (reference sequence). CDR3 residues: CASSSGQNQLQETQYF. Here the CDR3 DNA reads TGTGCCAGCAGCTCCGGACAGAACCAGCTCCAAGAGACCCAGTACTTC.

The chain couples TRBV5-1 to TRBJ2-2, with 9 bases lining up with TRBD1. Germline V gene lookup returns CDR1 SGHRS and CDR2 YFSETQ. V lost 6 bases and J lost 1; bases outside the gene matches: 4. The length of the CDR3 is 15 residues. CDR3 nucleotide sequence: TGCGCCAGCAAGGCGGGACAGGGGAACACCGGGGAGCTGTTTTTT. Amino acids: CASKAGQGNTGELFF.

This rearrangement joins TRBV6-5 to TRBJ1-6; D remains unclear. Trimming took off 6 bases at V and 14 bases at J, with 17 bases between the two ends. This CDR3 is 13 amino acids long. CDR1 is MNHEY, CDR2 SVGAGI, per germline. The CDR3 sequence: CASSPRRAGALHF. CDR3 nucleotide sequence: TGTGCCAGCAGCCCGCGGAGGGCCGGGGCCCTCCACTTT.

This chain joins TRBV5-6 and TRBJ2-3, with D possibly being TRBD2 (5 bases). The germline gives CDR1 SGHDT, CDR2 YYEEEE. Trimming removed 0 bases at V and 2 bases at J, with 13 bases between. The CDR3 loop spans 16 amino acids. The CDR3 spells CASSLGLAKITDTQYF. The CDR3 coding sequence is TGTGCCAGCAGCTTGGGTTTAGCGAAAATCACAGATACGCAGTATTTT.